What follows are 16 T cell receptor beta chains derived from one specimen sequenced in a study of T-cell reconstitution after alpha-beta-depleted transplantation in children. Unique molecular identifiers were incorporated during preparation of the TCRbeta library. One entry per CDR3 protein results from TCRdb running MiXCR on the PCR reads. The sample shows some 590,000 distinct CDR3 sequences, roughly a tenth of them seen only once. The sample here was PBMCs from the stem cell graft donor, taken from the stem cell graft. The source of these receptors is a human donor who donated a stem cell graft to a child with acute myeloid leukemia.

This chain joins TRBV3-1 and TRBJ2-7; 7 positions match TRBD1. With 4 bases clipped from V and 2 bases from J, the junction kept 8 bases outside the gene matches. The CDR3 has 15 amino acids. Germline V gene data show CDR1 as LGHDT and CDR2 as YNNKEL (reference sequence). The chain's CDR3 is CASSRAPQGAYEQYF. The CDR3 bases are TGTGCCAGCAGCCGAGCCCCTCAGGGGGCCTACGAGCAGTACTTC.

The sample holds many counts of this clonotype. CDR3 sequence: CASSWFAGVSIGELFF. CDR3 sequence (DNA): TGTGCCAGCAGTTGGTTTGCGGGAGTTAGTATCGGGGAGCTGTTTTTT. The genes are TRBV28 and TRBJ2-2, with 7 bases matching TRBD2. CDR3 length: 16 residues. CDR1 is MDHEN and CDR2 is SYDVKM in the germline V gene. J lost 7 bases, V lost 4 bases, and 12 bases had no gene match. The entire variable domain, with the rest obtained from reference TRBV28 and TRBJ2-2, is as follows: DVKVTQSSRYLVKRTGEKVFLECVQDMDHENMFWYRQDPGLGLRLIYFSYDVKMKEKGDIPEGYSVSREKKERFSLILESASTNQTSMYLCASSWFAGVSIGELFFGEGSRLTVL.

This clonotype appeared a few times. The chain recombines TRBV5-6 with TRBJ2-7, with 8 positions matching TRBD2. Trimming cost V 7 bases and J 3 bases; bases outside gene matches: 9. This CDR3 contains 14 residues. Germline CDR1 is SGHDT and CDR2 is YYEEEE. Here the CDR3 DNA reads TGTGCCAGCCGCCCGGGACTAGACCACTACGAGCAGTACTTC. This sequence encodes CASRPGLDHYEQYF.

This clonotype was recorded many times. This chain uses TRBV29-1 with TRBJ1-1; a possible D gene is TRBD1 (6 bases). This CDR3 has 12 residues. CDR1 is SQVTM and CDR2 is ANQGSEA in the germline V gene. V lost 3 bases and J 4 bases, leaving 9 bases between the germline ends. Written as DNA, the CDR3 is TGCAGCGTTGAGCCAGGGGTCACTGAAGCTTTCTTT. As protein: CSVEPGVTEAFF. Based on the CDR3 plus reference TRBV29-1 and TRBJ1-1, the full variable domain is SAVISQKPSRDICQRGTSLTIQCQVDSQVTMMFWYRQQPGQSLTLIATANQGSEATYESGFVIDKFPISRPNLTFSTLTVSNMSPEDSSIYLCSVEPGVTEAFFGQGTRLTVV.

This clonotype was counted between two and nine times. This chain connects TRBV5-1 to TRBJ1-4; TRBD1 agrees at 10 bases. The V gene's germline CDR1 is SGHRS and CDR2 YFSETQ. This CDR3 spans 17 amino acids. After removal of 4 bases from V and 7 bases from J, the junction contained 13 bases not matched to a gene. The CDR3 region is CASSTGQGSLGSEKLFF. The CDR3 coding sequence is TGCGCCAGCAGCACGGGACAGGGGTCTTTGGGTTCTGAAAAACTGTTTTTT.

This clonotype came up a few times. The chain carries TRBV7-9 and TRBJ2-7, with TRBD2 matching over 12 bases. CDR1 and CDR2 (germline): SEHNR, FQNEAQ (reference sequence). V gave up 5 bases and J gave up 7 bases; unmatched junction bases: 9. The CDR3 loop spans 15 amino acids. The CDR3 protein is CASSPTGTSGREQYF. The CDR3 nucleotides read TGTGCCAGCAGCCCCACCGGGACTAGCGGGCGAGAGCAGTACTTC.

This clonotype was found a few times. The chain is built from TRBV7-2 and TRBJ2-2, with D tentatively TRBD1 or TRBD2 (5 bases each). Germline-derived CDR1 and CDR2 are SGHTA and FQGNSA. The CDR3 has 17 residues. The V and J ends lost 5 bases and 1 base respectively, with 17 bases between them. The CDR3 loop is CASSPIRFGGNTGELFF. DNA for the CDR3: TGTGCCAGCAGCCCAATCCGATTTGGGGGGAACACCGGGGAGCTGTTTTTT.

This clonotype was recorded a few times. This chain links TRBV7-8 with TRBJ1-2; 10 nucleotides match TRBD1. After removal of 5 bases from V and 13 bases from J, the junction contained 7 bases not matched to a gene. CDR1 and CDR2 from the germline V gene are SGHVS and FQNEAQ. This CDR3 spans 12 amino acids. For the CDR3, the DNA is TGTGCCAGCAGCCGGGACAGGGGCTCCTCCACCTTC. This sequence encodes CASSRDRGSSTF.

The V and J genes are TRBV14 and TRBJ1-1, with D uncertain. Germline values: CDR1 SGHDN, CDR2 FVKESK. CDR3 length: 15 residues. The V end was cut by 0 bases, the J end by 0 bases, with 8 bases between. The CDR3 sequence is CASSQEVILNTEAFF. The CDR3, as DNA: TGTGCCAGCAGCCAAGAAGTCATTTTGAACACTGAAGCTTTCTTT.

This clonotype was detected a few times. The rearrangement joins TRBV20-1 to TRBJ2-2; a weak D match, TRBD1 (5 bases). The V and J ends lost 6 bases and 4 bases respectively, with 12 bases between them. The V gene's germline CDR1 is DFQATT and CDR2 SNEGSKA (reference sequence). CDR3 size: 13 residues. CDR3 protein: CSAPRAATGELFF. CDR3 DNA: TGCAGTGCGCCCAGGGCGGCCACCGGGGAGCTGTTTTTT.

This clonotype was counted between two and nine times. CDR3 residues: CASSQVIINEQFF. The CDR3 DNA sequence: TGCGCCAGCAGCCAAGTTATTATCAATGAGCAGTTCTTC. The chain combines TRBV4-1 with TRBJ2-1; D remains unclear. The V and J ends lost 1 base and 6 bases respectively, with 7 bases between them. Germline V CDR1 and CDR2: MGHRA, YSYEKL. The CDR3 extends over 13 amino acids.

As regards this clonotype: The junction shows a germline mismatch at one end, possibly a read error. The CDR3 region has the DNA TGTACCATCAGTGATATAGCGGGAGGAGGGACCGGGGAGCTGTTTTTT. Translating gives CTISDIAGGGTGELFF. The chain recombines TRBV10-3 with TRBJ2-2; 10 bases agree with TRBD2. The length of the CDR3 is 16 residues. Germline V gene lookup returns CDR1 ENHRY and CDR2 SYGVKD.

This chain uses TRBV20-1 with TRBJ1-5, with D uncertain. In germline, CDR1 is DFQATT, CDR2 SNEGSKA (reference sequence). Trimming took off 1 base at V and 6 bases at J, with 13 bases between the two ends. This CDR3 spans 14 amino acids. CDR3 sequence (DNA): TGCAGTGCTAGAGTGTCCGAAGGTGGTCAGCCCCAGCATTTT. The encoded protein is CSARVSEGGQPQHF.

This clonotype was picked up a small number of times. The rearrangement links TRBV27 to TRBJ1-1; D not certain. Trimming shortened V by 6 bases and J by 2 bases, and 13 bases separated the two germline ends. Germline V gene data show CDR1 as MNHEY and CDR2 as SMNVEV (reference sequence). There are 14 residues in the CDR3. The CDR3 nucleotides read TGTGCCAGCAGCCAGTCGGCGGAAAACACTGAAGCTTTCTTT. It codes for CASSQSAENTEAFF.

V is TRBV28 and J is TRBJ2-5; D is tentatively TRBD1 or TRBD2 (6 bases each). Germline V gene data show CDR1 as MDHEN and CDR2 as SYDVKM. The CDR3 spans 16 residues. The V gene lost 5 bases and the J gene lost 1 base, with 17 bases spanning the gap. Here the CDR3 reads CASSIPRGQLQETQYF. The CDR3 coding sequence is TGTGCCAGCAGTATTCCCCGGGGGCAGCTCCAAGAGACCCAGTACTTC.

CDR3: CSAEFTIQGRDEQFF. The CDR3 DNA sequence: TGCAGCGCGGAATTCACTATACAGGGGCGGGATGAGCAGTTCTTC. The J gene is TRBJ2-1, the V gene TRBV29-1; 7 nucleotides align to TRBD1. V lost 7 bases and J lost 8; bases outside the gene matches: 17. The CDR3 length is 15 residues. Germline V gene lookup returns CDR1 SQVTM and CDR2 ANQGSEA.